This T cell receptor beta chain was observed in a study of long-term antiretroviral therapy in people with HIV. The study, taken as a whole, reports: Blood dates from 2004 to 2017, possibly under older ART regimens. Adherence to ART, viral resistance and therapy changes lacked any data.

With respect to this clone: Its specificity is not known.

immunoSEQ v3.0 was run at survey level. This table comes from immunoSEQ multiplex PCR, and its TCRdb copy is limited to in-frame clones, with some not included. The sample carries more than 15,000 clones, 80% to 90% recorded once. V was clipped by 1 base and J by 0 bases, with 12 bases between them. The germline V gene has CDR1 SGHTA and CDR2 FQGNSA. The CDR3 consists of 16 residues. The gene calls are TRBV7-2 and TRBJ1-1; D might be TRBD1 (5 bases). Sequencing was performed on unsorted PBMCs, taken approximately 2.3 years before starting antiretroviral therapy. The receptor comes from a woman younger than 45 with HIV. The CDR3, as DNA: TGTGCCAGCAGCTTAGATCTGGGGCCGGTGAACACTGAAGCTTTCTTT. As protein: CASSLDLGPVNTEAFF. Using reference TRBV7-2 and TRBJ1-1 for the parts outside the CDR3, the full variable domain is GAGVSQSPSNKVTEKGKDVELRCDPISGHTALYWYRQSLGQGLEFLIYFQGNSAPDKSGLPSDRFSAERTGGSVSTLTIQRTQQEDSAVYLCASSLDLGPVNTEAFFGQGTRLTVV.